The 22 T cell receptor beta chains reported below all come from one sample, sequenced in a study of cytomegalovirus exposure and HLA in healthy donors. Primers: 60 Vbeta forward and 13 Jbeta reverse. Sequenced by immunoSEQ multiplex PCR; TCRdb stores in-frame clones only, minus some. Here the sample spans under 200,000 clones, over 60% being singletons. Sequencing was carried out using PBMCs. Source of these receptors: a woman in her thirties or forties in good health and CMV-seronegative.

J is TRBJ2-2 and V is TRBV5-1; D is undetermined. Germline V CDR1 and CDR2: SGHRS, YFSETQ. CDR3 size: 14 residues. The V end lost 1 base, the J end lost 6 bases, and 10 bases lay between the germline ends. The CDR3 coding sequence is TGCGCCAGCAGCTTGAGCCTCCGGGCCGGGGAGCTGTTTTTT. This translates into CASSLSLRAGELFF.

The rearrangement joins TRBV6-6 to TRBJ2-2; D possibly corresponds to TRBD1 (6 bases). V gave up 5 bases and J gave up 4 bases, with 11 bases separating them. The length of the CDR3 is 14 residues. Per the germline V gene, CDR1 is MNHNY and CDR2 is SVGAGI (reference sequence). CDR3 residues: CASSRTDITGELFF. In DNA, the CDR3 is TGTGCCAGCAGTAGGACAGATATCACCGGGGAGCTGTTTTTT.

This chain links TRBV2 with TRBJ1-1; D unresolved. In germline, CDR1 is SNHLY, CDR2 FYNNEI. CDR3 length equals 13 residues. V lost 8 bases and J 1 base, leaving 11 bases between the germline ends. The CDR3 DNA sequence: TGTGCCAGCGGCCGGGGAACGAACACTGAAGCTTTCTTT. Protein: CASGRGTNTEAFF.

The chain joins TRBV5-1 to TRBJ2-1; a weak D match, TRBD2 (5 bases). The CDR3 consists of 14 residues. Per germline, CDR1 SGHRS and CDR2 YFSETQ. V lost 0 bases and J lost 7, with 11 bases in between. The CDR3 sequence: CASSLAGSKNEQFF. Here the CDR3 DNA reads TGCGCCAGCAGCTTGGCGGGGTCCAAGAATGAGCAGTTCTTC.

A note on this clone: This sample includes further DNA sequences coding for the same CDR3. The V call is TRBV27, the J call TRBJ1-5, with a possible D match to TRBD1 (5 bases). Trimming took 2 bases from V and 0 from J, leaving 5 bases between them. This CDR3 contains 14 residues. Per the germline V gene, CDR1 is MNHEY and CDR2 is SMNVEV (reference sequence). CDR3 protein: CASSLRGSNQPQHF. CDR3 coding DNA: TGTGCCAGCAGTTTAAGGGGTAGCAATCAGCCCCAGCATTTT.

The V call is TRBV7-6, the J call TRBJ2-1, with D possibly TRBD2 on 5 matching bases. The V end lost 7 bases, the J end lost 5 bases, and 18 bases lay between the germline ends. This CDR3 region has 15 residues. Germline CDR1 and CDR2: SGHVS and FNYEAQ. CDR3 amino acids: CASTVRANTDNEQFF. The CDR3 nucleotides are TGTGCCAGCACCGTGCGGGCCAATACTGACAATGAGCAGTTCTTC.

This clone was seen a few times. This chain joins TRBV19 and TRBJ1-2, with 7 bases fitting TRBD1. V lost 5 bases, J lost 8 bases, and 11 bases stayed unmatched. CDR3 length equals 14 residues. Looked up from germline, CDR1 is LNHDA and CDR2 is SQIVND (reference sequence). The CDR3 DNA sequence: TGTGCCAGTAGTGCGGGACAGATGATTAGAGGCTACACCTTC. It codes for CASSAGQMIRGYTF.

This rearrangement joins TRBV5-1 to TRBJ2-7, with 12 bases aligning to TRBD2. CDR1 and CDR2 from the germline V gene are SGHRS and YFSETQ. CDR3 length: 17 residues. The V and J ends lost 2 bases and 0 bases, in that order; junction bases with no gene match: 6. The CDR3 reads CASSFTSGGPSSYEQYF. CDR3 sequence (DNA): TGCGCCAGCAGCTTTACTAGCGGGGGGCCTAGCTCCTACGAGCAGTACTTC.

The DNA for the CDR3 is TGTGCCAGCAGCCCAAGAATCCTAGCGGGGGATACCGGGGAGCTGTTTTTT. Translation gives CASSPRILAGDTGELFF. The V call is TRBV27, the J call TRBJ2-2; 10 bases align to TRBD2. Germline V gene data show CDR1 as MNHEY and CDR2 as SMNVEV (reference sequence). V was pared by 6 bases and J by 5 bases, with 12 bases of the junction left unmatched. The CDR3 is 17 amino acids.

In its sample, this clone is medium-sized. At one end the junction does not follow the germline gene, possibly because of a read error. The chain employs TRBV7-9 and TRBJ1-1, with D uncertain. This CDR3 contains 12 residues. The germline gives CDR1 SEHNR, CDR2 FQNEAQ (reference sequence). CDR3 residues: CSSSLTGTEAFF. CDR3 sequence (DNA): TGTTCCAGCAGCTTGACTGGCACTGAAGCTTTCTTT.

V gene TRBV2 combines with J gene TRBJ2-7; a possible D gene is TRBD1 (6 bases). Trimming took off 3 bases at V and 3 bases at J, with 18 bases between the two ends. The CDR3 contains 16 residues. CDR1 and CDR2 from the germline V gene are SNHLY and FYNNEI. The CDR3 DNA follows: TGTGCCAGCAGTGAGCAAAGCGGACAGACTGGCTACGAGCAGTACTTC. Its translation is CASSEQSGQTGYEQYF. Complete variable domain (other parts from reference TRBV2 and TRBJ2-7): EPEVTQTPSHQVTQMGQEVILRCVPISNHLYFYWYRQILGQKVEFLVSFYNNEISEKSEIFDDQFSVERPDGSNFTLKIRSTKLEDSAMYFCASSEQSGQTGYEQYFGPGTRLTVT.

The chain couples TRBV27 to TRBJ1-6; TRBD1 aligns across 10 bases. V was clipped by 6 bases and J by 0 bases; unmatched bases: 8. Germline loops: CDR1 MNHEY, CDR2 SMNVEV (reference sequence). This CDR3 is built from 18 residues. The CDR3 protein is CASRQSDRGRSYNSPLHF. CDR3 DNA sequence: TGTGCCAGCAGACAAAGCGACAGGGGGCGCTCCTATAATTCACCCCTCCACTTT.

The chain has TRBV2 and TRBJ2-7; 10 bases map to TRBD1. V was clipped by 8 bases and J by 6 bases; unmatched bases: 10. The CDR3 is 14 amino acids. From germline, CDR1 is SNHLY and CDR2 FYNNEI. The CDR3 DNA is TGTGCCAGCTCCTTAGGACAGGGGGTCGCCGAGCAGTACTTC. Translating it yields CASSLGQGVAEQYF.

This sequence joins TRBV28 and TRBJ1-6; D ambiguous. Between the trimmed V and J ends, which lost 2 bases and 13 bases, there was a span of 15 bases. CDR1 is MDHEN and CDR2 is SYDVKM in the germline V gene. The CDR3 covers 14 residues. The DNA for the CDR3 is TGTGCCAGCAGTTTAGCGGGCAGTCCCTCGCCCCTCCACTTT. This codes for CASSLAGSPSPLHF.

This rearrangement joins TRBV16 to TRBJ2-5; 7 bases map to TRBD2. The germline gives CDR1 KGHSY, CDR2 FQNENV. After removal of 4 bases from V and 11 bases from J, the junction contained 10 bases not matched to a gene. This CDR3 has 13 residues. CDR3 sequence: CASSRDGLVLQYF. The CDR3 nucleotides are TGTGCCAGCAGCCGTGACGGACTAGTCTTACAGTACTTC.

The chain recombines TRBV28 with TRBJ1-1, with D perhaps matching TRBD1 (5 bases). Germline V CDR1 and CDR2: MDHEN, SYDVKM. The V and J ends lost 0 bases and 2 bases respectively, with 10 bases between them. This CDR3 contains 15 residues. The chain's CDR3 is CASSLWSQGNTEAFF. CDR3 sequence (DNA): TGTGCCAGCAGTTTATGGTCGCAGGGTAACACTGAAGCTTTCTTT.

The chain recombines TRBV11-2 with TRBJ2-3; TRBD2 agrees at 9 bases. The CDR3 runs to 16 residues. V dropped 1 base and J dropped 4; count of bases not matched to a gene: 6. Looked up from germline, CDR1 is SGHAT and CDR2 is FQNNGV. The DNA of the CDR3 is TGTGCCAGCAGCTTAGTGGGCGGGGGGGCCGCAGATACGCAGTATTTT. This codes for CASSLVGGGAADTQYF.

The genes are TRBV18 and TRBJ2-3; 7 bases fit TRBD2. Trimming cost V 3 bases and J 1 base; bases outside gene matches: 1. This CDR3 region has 14 residues. Germline CDR1 and CDR2: KGHSH and LQKENI. The CDR3: CASSPSGGTDTQYF. In DNA, the CDR3 is TGTGCCAGCTCACCCAGCGGGGGCACAGATACGCAGTATTTT.

In this sample, this clone turned up a few times. The chain uses TRBV28 and TRBJ1-2; D may be TRBD1 (5 bases). Germline V lookup: CDR1 MDHEN, CDR2 SYDVKM. The CDR3 has 12 amino acids. Trimming removed 5 bases at V and 8 bases at J, with 12 bases between. The CDR3 reads CASSIRGDGYTF. The DNA of the CDR3 is TGTGCCAGCAGTATTCGGGGGGACGGCTACACCTTC.

The chain recombines TRBV19 with TRBJ1-5; the D gene is possibly TRBD1 (6 bases). Germline V gene sequence: CDR1 LNHDA, CDR2 SQIVND (reference sequence). Trimming cost V 7 bases and J 0 bases, with 10 bases left between them. The CDR3 contains 14 residues. CDR3 amino acids: CASTTQGSNQPQHF. CDR3 coding DNA: TGTGCCAGTACCACACAGGGTAGCAATCAGCCCCAGCATTTT.

This chain links TRBV2 with TRBJ2-1; TRBD2 matches at 9 bases. The CDR3 is 13 residues long. Per germline, CDR1 SNHLY and CDR2 FYNNEI. After removal of 11 bases from V and 1 base from J, the junction contained 3 bases not matched to a gene. The CDR3 DNA reads as TGTGCCGGAGCGGGGGGATCCTACAATGAGCAGTTCTTC. Its translation is CAGAGGSYNEQFF.

J is TRBJ1-5 and V is TRBV29-1, with D possibly being TRBD1 (5 bases). Between the trimmed V and J ends, which lost 4 bases and 0 bases, there was a span of 13 bases. The germline CDR1 and CDR2 sequences are SQVTM and ANQGSEA. CDR3 size: 15 residues. The CDR3 DNA follows: TGCAGCGTTGTTTCGAGACAGTATAGCAATCAGCCCCAGCATTTT. It codes for CSVVSRQYSNQPQHF.